This entry lists 29 T cell receptor beta chains sequenced from one sample in a study of identical twins. TCRdb passed the 5' RACE reads through MiXCR, listing each CDR3 protein once. The sample has approximately 230,000 distinct CDR3 sequences; about 6.7% are singletons. This sample was shared with a second study, whose subject was T cells expressing NK-cell markers.

The specimen was CD8+ T cells sorted from blood. The receptors here all came from a woman under 30 in good health.

There are a few counts of this clonotype. This chain uses TRBV7-9 with TRBJ2-1; D is uncertain. This CDR3 is built from 16 residues. Germline assignment: CDR1 SEHNR and CDR2 FQNEAQ (reference sequence). V lost 2 bases, J lost 0 bases, and 11 bases lay in between. CDR3 sequence: CASSLPSPSSYNEQFF. The DNA of the CDR3 is TGTGCCAGCAGCTTACCCTCCCCGAGCTCCTACAATGAGCAGTTCTTC.

There are many counts of this clonotype. V is TRBV3-1 and J is TRBJ2-5; TRBD2 might be the D (6 bases). This CDR3 has 15 residues. The ends were cut back, 0 bases at V and 5 bases at J, with 13 bases in the middle. Germline values: CDR1 LGHDT, CDR2 YNNKEL (reference sequence). CDR3 nucleotide sequence: TGTGCCAGCAGCCAAGACAGGGAGGTAATGGAGACCCAGTACTTC. It codes for CASSQDREVMETQYF.

This chain links TRBV6-5 with TRBJ1-5, with D possibly being TRBD1 (5 bases). This CDR3 is built from 14 residues. Germline lookup yields CDR1 MNHEY and CDR2 SVGAGI. With 4 bases removed from V and 6 bases from J, the gap between germline ends came to 13 bases. The CDR3 is CASSWSQGVQPQHF. In DNA, the CDR3 is TGTGCCAGCAGTTGGAGCCAGGGCGTTCAGCCCCAGCATTTT.

A few counts support this clonotype. CDR3 sequence (DNA): TGTGCCAGCAGTTACTCGGTGGGGGGAATGGTCTATGGCTACACCTTC. This translates into CASSYSVGGMVYGYTF. V is TRBV6-5 and J is TRBJ1-2; D perhaps matches TRBD1 (5 bases). V was trimmed by 0 bases and J by 4 bases, leaving 15 bases between them. The CDR3 loop spans 16 amino acids. In germline, CDR1 is MNHEY, CDR2 SVGAGI.

This clonotype was detected ten times or more. The chain is built from TRBV12-3 or TRBV12-4 and TRBJ2-3; TRBD2 matches 10 bases. Trimming at V came to 7 bases and at J to 11 bases, leaving 6 bases not matched to a gene. The CDR3 has 12 amino acids. CDR3 coding DNA: TGTGCCAGCAACGGTAGCGGGAGGATGCAGTATTTT. Translated, it gives CASNGSGRMQYF.

This clonotype showed up many times. The chain couples TRBV12-3 or TRBV12-4 to TRBJ2-7; D is perhaps TRBD1 (6 bases). CDR3 length: 16 amino acids. Trimming shortened V by 1 base and J by 2 bases, and 15 bases separated the two germline ends. The CDR3 DNA follows: TGTGCCAGCAGTTTAGGCACCGGACAGATGGCCTACGAGCAGTACTTC. This translates into CASSLGTGQMAYEQYF.

There are many counts of this clonotype. The chain employs TRBV30 and TRBJ2-7; no firm D call. Trimming pared 7 bases from V and 2 bases from J, leaving 15 bases between. The CDR3 is 13 amino acids. Germline assignment: CDR1 GTSNPN and CDR2 SVGIG (reference sequence). The CDR3 sequence: CALDDDRAYEQYF. Written as DNA, the CDR3 is TGTGCCTTGGACGATGACCGAGCCTACGAGCAGTACTTC. Supplemented by reference TRBV30 and TRBJ2-7, the full variable domain reads SQTIHQWPATLVQPVGSPLSLECTVEGTSNPNLYWYRQAAGRGLQLLFYSVGIGQISSEVPQNLSASRPQDRQFILSSKKLLLSDSGFYLCALDDDRAYEQYFGPGTRLTVT.

Points on this clonotype: A read error is likely here: a far larger clone is one base away. The chain uses TRBV9 and TRBJ1-1, with D possibly matching TRBD1 (6 bases). Trimming left V 0 bases short and J 5 bases short, with 8 bases between. CDR1 and CDR2 (germline): SGDLS, YYNGEE. The CDR3 is made up of 13 amino acids. The CDR3 sequence: CASSVGGATEAFF. Here the CDR3 DNA reads TGTGCCAGCAGCGTAGGGGGGGCAACTGAAGCTTTCTTT.

The chain employs TRBV27 and TRBJ1-6; D not resolved. This CDR3 region has 14 residues. CDR1 and CDR2 from the germline V gene are MNHEY and SMNVEV (reference sequence). Deletions cut 6 bases from V and 5 bases from J, with 11 bases between. This chain's CDR3 is CASSRVKHNSPLHF. CDR3 in DNA: TGTGCCAGCAGCCGGGTCAAGCATAATTCACCCCTCCACTTT.

This clonotype was seen only a few times. The gene calls are TRBV7-6 and TRBJ2-1; unclear D gene. V lost 1 base to trimming and J lost 10 bases, with 14 bases between them. This CDR3 has 14 residues. From germline, CDR1 is SGHVS and CDR2 FNYEAQ. The CDR3 protein is CASSLVEGFEEQFF. In nucleotides, the CDR3 is TGTGCCAGCAGCTTAGTCGAAGGATTCGAAGAGCAGTTCTTC.

This clonotype was seen more than once but under ten times. The gene calls are TRBV20-1 and TRBJ1-2, with no clear D. This CDR3 has 13 amino acids. V lost 4 bases and J 5 bases, leaving 14 bases between the germline ends. Germline loops: CDR1 DFQATT, CDR2 SNEGSKA (reference sequence). The CDR3: CSAIREIGYGYTF. In DNA form, the CDR3 reads TGCAGTGCTATCCGGGAGATAGGTTATGGCTACACCTTC.

V usage is TRBV2 and J usage is TRBJ2-7, with 9 bases lining up with TRBD2. V dropped 8 bases and J dropped 3; count of bases not matched to a gene: 5. Looked up from germline, CDR1 is SNHLY and CDR2 is FYNNEI. The length of the CDR3 is 13 residues. This CDR3 reads CASRDSGSYEQYF. The CDR3 DNA is TGTGCCAGCCGGGATAGCGGGAGCTACGAGCAGTACTTC.

This clonotype showed up just a few times. The chain links TRBV20-1 to TRBJ2-7; 8 nucleotides agree with TRBD2. The junction had 5 bases not matched to a gene; V was cut back by 0 bases and J by 1 base. The CDR3 runs 15 residues. Per germline, CDR1 DFQATT and CDR2 SNEGSKA (reference sequence). Here the CDR3 reads CSARDASGSSYEQYF. CDR3 in DNA: TGCAGTGCTAGAGATGCTAGCGGGTCTTCCTACGAGCAGTACTTC.

This clonotype was counted a few times. The chain employs TRBV2 and TRBJ2-7; 9 nucleotides agree with TRBD2. V gave up 5 bases and J gave up 5 bases; unmatched junction bases: 4. The CDR3 sequence is 13 residues long. In germline, CDR1 is SNHLY, CDR2 FYNNEI. CDR3 protein: CASSLAGLNEQYF. The CDR3 bases are TGTGCCAGCAGTCTAGCGGGACTCAACGAGCAGTACTTC.

This clonotype was seen a handful of times. CDR3 nucleotides: TGTGCCAGCAGGCCAAGCGAGTACAATGAGCAGTTCTTC. It yields the protein CASRPSEYNEQFF. This sequence joins TRBV2 and TRBJ2-1, with D unclear. Germline assignment: CDR1 SNHLY and CDR2 FYNNEI. The V end lost 6 bases, the J end lost 4 bases, and 10 bases lay between the germline ends. This CDR3 has 13 amino acids.

Only a few counts were recorded for this clonotype. This chain uses TRBV10-3 with TRBJ1-1, with a weak D call TRBD1 (6 bases). V lost 2 bases and J lost 0, with 7 bases in between. The CDR3 loop spans 14 amino acids. The V gene's germline CDR1 is ENHRY and CDR2 SYGVKD. CDR3 nucleotide sequence: TGTGCCATCAGTGAGCAGGGGATGAACACTGAAGCTTTCTTT. Protein: CAISEQGMNTEAFF.

This clonotype was detected many times. V is TRBV4-3 and J is TRBJ2-3, with 11 bases aligning to TRBD2. The CDR3 spans 16 residues. The germline gives CDR1 LGHNA, CDR2 YSLEER. V lost 4 bases and J lost 4; bases outside the gene matches: 7. CDR3 region: CASSPNSGRAPDTQYF. The CDR3 DNA is TGCGCCAGCAGCCCAAATAGCGGGAGGGCACCAGATACGCAGTATTTT.

This clonotype was seen ten or more times. The CDR3 DNA reads as TGTGCCAGCAGTTCTCCGGGACAAGGCACCTACGAGCAGTACTTC. Its protein is CASSSPGQGTYEQYF. The V and J genes are TRBV27 and TRBJ2-7, with D perhaps matching TRBD1 (6 bases). V was cut by 4 bases and J by 2 bases, with 15 bases left in between. Germline lookup yields CDR1 MNHEY and CDR2 SMNVEV (reference sequence). The CDR3 totals 15 residues.

This sequence joins TRBV10-2 and TRBJ1-1; D might be TRBD1 (5 bases). This CDR3 contains 11 residues. V was shortened by 3 bases and J by 8 bases, with 7 bases between the two germline ends. CDR1 is WSHSY and CDR2 is SAAADI in the germline V gene. The CDR3 nucleotides read TGCGCCAGCAGTGATCCAGGGGAAGCTTTCTTT. This translates into CASSDPGEAFF.

This clonotype showed up just a few times. The genes are TRBV18 and TRBJ2-1; D possibly matches TRBD1 or TRBD2 (5 bases each). Trimming cost V 0 bases and J 8 bases, with 8 bases left between them. The germline CDR1 and CDR2 sequences are KGHSH and LQKENI. CDR3 length: 13 amino acids. The CDR3 sequence: CASSPPGTDEQFF. In DNA, the CDR3 is TGTGCCAGCTCACCACCGGGGACCGATGAGCAGTTCTTC.

The rearrangement joins TRBV4-3 to TRBJ2-7; D not certain. Germline CDR1 reads LGHNA; CDR2 reads YSLEER. The ends were cut back, 3 bases at V and 5 bases at J, with 14 bases in the middle. This CDR3 spans 14 amino acids. CDR3 DNA sequence: TGCGCCAGCAGCCATCGGGCAGGCCGGGACGAGCAGTACTTC. Its translation is CASSHRAGRDEQYF.

CDR3 in amino acids: CASIRRGTEAFF. The CDR3 coding sequence is TGTGCCAGCATCCGACGGGGCACTGAAGCTTTCTTT. V is TRBV2 and J is TRBJ1-1; D not certain. Germline V CDR1 and CDR2: SNHLY, FYNNEI. V dropped 7 bases and J dropped 4 bases, with 10 bases sitting between them. This CDR3 has 12 amino acids.

This clonotype came up many times. The V call is TRBV7-9, the J call TRBJ2-3; D remains ambiguous. The germline V and J ends were trimmed by 5 bases and 6 bases, with 9 bases remaining between them. The CDR3 spans 12 residues. Germline V CDR1 and CDR2: SEHNR, FQNEAQ (reference sequence). CDR3 nucleotides: TGTGCCAGCAGCCCCGGAGTGGATACGCAGTATTTT. Protein: CASSPGVDTQYF.

This clonotype has more than one count but fewer than ten. CDR3 in amino acids: CASSPRQGGHPEAFF. CDR3 DNA: TGTGCCAGCAGCCCTCGACAGGGCGGGCATCCTGAAGCTTTCTTT. The genes are TRBV13 and TRBJ1-1; TRBD1 aligns across 7 bases. V lost 5 bases, J lost 6 bases, and 12 bases stayed unmatched. This CDR3 is built from 15 residues. Germline-derived CDR1 and CDR2 are PRHDT and FYEKMQ (reference sequence). Complete variable domain (other parts from reference TRBV13 and TRBJ1-1): AAGVIQSPRHLIKEKRETATLKCYPIPRHDTVYWYQQGPGQDPQFLISFYEKMQSDKGSIPDRFSAQQFSDYHSELNMSSLELGDSALYFCASSPRQGGHPEAFFGQGTRLTVV.

Comment on this clonotype: The junction departs from the called germline gene at one end, perhaps through a read error. The V call is TRBV7-7, the J call TRBJ2-7; 9 bases align to TRBD2. Germline CDR1 SSHAT, CDR2 FNYEAQ (reference sequence). This CDR3 is 15 amino acids long. As DNA, the CDR3 is TGTGCTAGCAGCTTAGAGGCTAGCGGGACCTACGAGCAGTACTTC. It translates to CASSLEASGTYEQYF.

This clonotype was observed many times. The rearrangement uses TRBV2 and TRBJ2-2, with D perhaps being TRBD1 or TRBD2 (5 bases each). Germline V gene data show CDR1 as SNHLY and CDR2 as FYNNEI. This CDR3 is built from 15 residues. V lost 6 bases, J lost 5 bases, and 16 bases lay in between. The chain's CDR3 is CASRGERQQTGELFF. The CDR3 DNA follows: TGTGCCAGCAGGGGGGAGCGACAACAAACCGGGGAGCTGTTTTTT.

This clonotype was counted many times. V and J are TRBV6-1 and TRBJ2-3, with TRBD2 identical over 8 bases. V lost 2 bases to trimming and J lost 1 base; unmatched junction nucleotides: 2. Germline CDR1 is MNHNS and CDR2 is SASEGT. This CDR3 is built from 15 residues. The CDR3 is CASSETRGGTDTQYF. The CDR3 DNA reads TGTGCCAGCAGTGAAACGCGGGGGGGCACAGATACGCAGTATTTT.

There are many counts of this clonotype. The gene calls are TRBV10-3 and TRBJ2-7; D assignment may be TRBD1 or TRBD2 (5 bases each). This CDR3 has 14 amino acids. V was pared by 2 bases and J by 6 bases, with 14 bases between. Germline lookup yields CDR1 ENHRY and CDR2 SYGVKD. The CDR3 here is CAISEDGARVEQYF. The CDR3 DNA sequence: TGTGCCATCAGTGAGGACGGGGCAAGAGTCGAGCAGTACTTC.

Points on this clonotype: A much larger clonotype is one base distant, so this may be a read error. V gene TRBV25-1 combines with J gene TRBJ2-1; D may be TRBD2 (6 bases). Germline loops: CDR1 MGHDK, CDR2 SYGVNS. Trimming stripped 6 bases from V and 9 bases from J, with 24 bases between. This CDR3 is built from 16 residues. CDR3 DNA: TGTGCCAGCAGGAGAGGTAGGAGGGAGCGCATCGGTGAGCAGTTCTTC. Amino acids: CASRRGRRERIGEQFF.